The 15 T cell receptor beta chains given below trace back to one sample, sequenced in a study of cytomegalovirus exposure and HLA in healthy donors (dated by TCRdb to about 2017). The library was made by the immunoSEQ multiplex PCR assay. The multiplex PCR relied on a mix of 60 forward primers for TCR Vbeta segments and 13 reverse primers for TCR Jbeta segments. The table comes from immuneACCESS by way of TCRdb, which keeps in-frame sequences with V and J called. Part of the clones is missing from these tables; in studies checked, under half for an unresolved V gene and the rest for unknown reasons. A total of approximately 150,000 clones appear in this sample, about four fifths of them only once. 4.5% to 5.5% of the sample lies in the top ten. The sequencing input was PBMCs. The source is a young man in good health and CMV-seronegative.

A word on this clone: A read error may produce the germline difference seen at one junction end. The gene calls are TRBV27 and TRBJ1-3; D uncertain. CDR1 and CDR2 from the germline V gene are MNHEY and SMNVEV (reference sequence). The CDR3 is 14 amino acids. CDR3 bases: TGTGCCGGCAGTCCCCTTTCCTCTGGAAACACCATATATTTT. Residues: CAGSPLSSGNTIYF.

The V call is TRBV6-1, the J call TRBJ2-1; TRBD2 matches at 9 bases. V shed 9 bases, J shed 0 bases, and the junction held 6 bases outside the gene matches. The CDR3 contains 15 residues. Per germline, CDR1 MNHNS and CDR2 SASEGT. CDR3 sequence: CASFGGGGSYNEQFF. CDR3 in DNA: TGTGCCAGTTTCGGCGGGGGGGGCTCCTACAATGAGCAGTTCTTC.

This rearrangement joins TRBV9 to TRBJ2-5; D perhaps matches TRBD1 (6 bases). Trimming took 4 bases from V and 5 from J, leaving 15 bases between them. CDR3 length: 14 residues. Germline V gene lookup returns CDR1 SGDLS and CDR2 YYNGEE. Here the CDR3 DNA reads TGTGCCAGCAGCACCCGACAGAGGGGGGAGACCCAGTACTTC. Protein: CASSTRQRGETQYF.

V is TRBV5-1 and J is TRBJ1-1; 11 bases agree with TRBD1. The CDR3 runs 14 residues. Trimming took 3 bases from V and 6 from J; bases not matched to a gene: 4. Germline CDR1 SGHRS, CDR2 YFSETQ. The CDR3 nucleotides read TGCGCCAGCAGCTCCGGACAGGGGGCGTCTGAAGCTTTCTTT. Protein sequence: CASSSGQGASEAFF. The whole variable domain, remainder taken from reference TRBV5-1 and TRBJ1-1, is KAGVTQTPRYLIKTRGQQVTLSCSPISGHRSVSWYQQTPGQGLQFLFEYFSETQRNKGNFPGRFSGRQFSNSRSEMNVSTLELGDSALYLCASSSGQGASEAFFGQGTRLTVV.

The V and J genes are TRBV19 and TRBJ1-1, with unresolved D. Trimming left V 3 bases short and J 1 base short, with 6 bases between. Per the germline V gene, CDR1 is LNHDA and CDR2 is SQIVND (reference sequence). The CDR3 sequence is 13 residues long. Here the CDR3 reads CASSIRGNTEAFF. CDR3 DNA sequence: TGTGCCAGTAGTATCCGAGGGAACACTGAAGCTTTCTTT.

The chain carries TRBV14 and TRBJ1-1; no clear D. CDR3 size: 13 residues. Trimming removed 2 bases at V and 0 bases at J, with 4 bases between. Per germline, CDR1 SGHDN and CDR2 FVKESK. The CDR3 reads CASSQLVNTEAFF. The CDR3 coding sequence is TGTGCCAGCAGCCAATTAGTGAACACTGAAGCTTTCTTT.

V is TRBV6-5 and J is TRBJ2-5; 9 bases are shared with TRBD1. This CDR3 is 15 amino acids long. The germline V gene encodes CDR1 MNHEY and CDR2 SVGAGI. V lost 5 bases, J lost 1 base, and 5 bases stayed unmatched. The CDR3 DNA reads as TGTGCCAGCAGTACATGGACAGGGGCCCAAGAGACCCAGTACTTC. The encoded protein is CASSTWTGAQETQYF.

This chain uses TRBV9 with TRBJ2-1; 8 bases line up with TRBD2. CDR1 and CDR2 (germline): SGDLS, YYNGEE. V shed 2 bases and J 12 bases; nucleotides not matched to a gene: 7. CDR3 size: 13 residues. The CDR3, as DNA: TGTGCCAGCAGCGTTGGGACTAGTATGGGGCAGTTCTTC. This sequence encodes CASSVGTSMGQFF.

V usage is TRBV11-2 and J usage is TRBJ1-1, with D unclear. Between the trimmed V and J ends, which lost 1 base and 4 bases, there was a span of 7 bases. Germline values: CDR1 SGHAT, CDR2 FQNNGV. The length of the CDR3 is 13 residues. The CDR3 DNA is TGTGCCAGCAGCTTAGTGGAGGGCACTGAAGCTTTCTTT. It yields the protein CASSLVEGTEAFF.

The rearrangement uses TRBV5-4 and TRBJ2-2; 10 nucleotides align to TRBD1. CDR3 length equals 16 residues. CDR1 is SGHNT, CDR2 YYREEE, per germline (reference sequence). Trimming cost V 4 bases and J 6 bases; bases outside gene matches: 9. Written as DNA, the CDR3 is TGTGCCAGCAGCCCAGCGGGACAGGGGTCCCCCGGGGAGCTGTTTTTT. Amino acid sequence: CASSPAGQGSPGELFF. The full variable domain, completed using reference TRBV5-4 and TRBJ2-2, is ETGVTQSPTHLIKTRGQQVTLRCSSQSGHNTVSWYQQALGQGPQFIFQYYREEENGRGNFPPRFSGLQFPNYSSELNVNALELDDSALYLCASSPAGQGSPGELFFGEGSRLTVL.

The chain recombines TRBV19 with TRBJ1-1; no clear D gene. Germline loops: CDR1 LNHDA, CDR2 SQIVND (reference sequence). The CDR3 totals 15 residues. V lost 5 bases, J lost 0 bases, and 13 bases lay in between. For the CDR3, the DNA is TGTGCCAGTAGTCTACCGGCGGCGATGAACACTGAAGCTTTCTTT. Its protein product is CASSLPAAMNTEAFF.

The table lists this clone with a few counts. The J gene is TRBJ1-4, the V gene TRBV6-5, with D perhaps TRBD1 (5 bases). Trimming cost V 2 bases and J 8 bases, with 9 bases left between them. The length of the CDR3 is 13 residues. Germline V gene sequence: CDR1 MNHEY, CDR2 SVGAGI. The chain's CDR3 is CASSYLGGEKLFF. The CDR3 DNA is TGTGCCAGCAGTTACCTTGGGGGGGAAAAACTGTTTTTT.

The CDR3 DNA reads TGTGCCAGCAGTGAAAGGTGGGACTCTAGGAATGAGCAGTTCTTC. This encodes CASSERWDSRNEQFF. This chain joins TRBV6-1 and TRBJ2-1, with D tentatively TRBD2 (6 bases). Germline V lookup: CDR1 MNHNS, CDR2 SASEGT. Trimming removed 2 bases from V and 7 bases from J, with 15 bases in between. The length of the CDR3 is 15 residues.

The J gene is TRBJ2-2, the V gene TRBV7-3; D ambiguous. Per germline, CDR1 SGHTA and CDR2 FQGTGA. CDR3 length equals 14 residues. V lost 5 bases and J 0 bases, leaving 7 bases between the germline ends. The CDR3: CASSPTANTGELFF. In DNA form, the CDR3 reads TGTGCCAGCAGCCCTACAGCGAACACCGGGGAGCTGTTTTTT.

The rearrangement uses TRBV6-6 and TRBJ2-1; possible D gene TRBD1, 7 bases. Trimming left V 6 bases short and J 6 bases short, with 15 bases between. This CDR3 is 14 amino acids long. Germline loops: CDR1 MNHNY, CDR2 SVGAGI (reference sequence). The CDR3 nucleotides read TGTGCCAGCAGGTACAGGGGCGGGGCCAATGAGCAGTTCTTC. Residues: CASRYRGGANEQFF.